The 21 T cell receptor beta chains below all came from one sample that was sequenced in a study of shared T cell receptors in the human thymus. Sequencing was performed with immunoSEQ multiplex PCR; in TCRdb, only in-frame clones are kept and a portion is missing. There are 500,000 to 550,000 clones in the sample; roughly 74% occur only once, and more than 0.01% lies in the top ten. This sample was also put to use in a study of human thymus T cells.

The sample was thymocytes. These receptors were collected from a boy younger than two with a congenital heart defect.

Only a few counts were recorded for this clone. CDR3 loop: CAISEELNEKLFF. The CDR3 DNA is TGTGCCATCAGTGAGGAGTTAAATGAAAAACTGTTTTTT. The chain combines TRBV10-3 with TRBJ1-4; D is unresolved. The CDR3 covers 13 residues. V was clipped by 2 bases and J by 5 bases, with 6 bases between them. Germline V gene lookup returns CDR1 ENHRY and CDR2 SYGVKD.

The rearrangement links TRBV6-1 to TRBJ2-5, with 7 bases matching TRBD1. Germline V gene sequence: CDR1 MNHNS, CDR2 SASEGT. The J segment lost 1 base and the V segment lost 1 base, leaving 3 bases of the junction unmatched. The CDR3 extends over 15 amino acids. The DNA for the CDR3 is TGTGCCAGCAGTGAAGGCCGGGACAGCCAAGAGACCCAGTACTTC. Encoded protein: CASSEGRDSQETQYF.

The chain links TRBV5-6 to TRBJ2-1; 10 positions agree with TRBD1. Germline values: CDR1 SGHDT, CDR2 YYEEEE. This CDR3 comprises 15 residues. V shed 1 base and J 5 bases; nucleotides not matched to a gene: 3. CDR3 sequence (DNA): TGTGCCAGCAGCTTGACGGGACAGGGGAACAATGAGCAGTTCTTC. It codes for CASSLTGQGNNEQFF.

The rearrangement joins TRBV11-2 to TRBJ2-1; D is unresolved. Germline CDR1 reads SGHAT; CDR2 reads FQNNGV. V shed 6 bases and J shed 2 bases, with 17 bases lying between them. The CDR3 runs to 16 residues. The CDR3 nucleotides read TGTGCCAGCAGGAAGACAAAGAGTATCCCCTACAATGAGCAGTTCTTC. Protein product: CASRKTKSIPYNEQFF.

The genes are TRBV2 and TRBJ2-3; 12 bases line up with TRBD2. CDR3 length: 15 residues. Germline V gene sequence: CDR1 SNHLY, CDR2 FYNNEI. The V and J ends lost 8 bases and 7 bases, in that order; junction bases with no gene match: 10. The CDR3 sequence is CASRELAGGTYTQYF. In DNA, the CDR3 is TGTGCCAGCCGCGAACTAGCGGGAGGCACTTATACGCAGTATTTT.

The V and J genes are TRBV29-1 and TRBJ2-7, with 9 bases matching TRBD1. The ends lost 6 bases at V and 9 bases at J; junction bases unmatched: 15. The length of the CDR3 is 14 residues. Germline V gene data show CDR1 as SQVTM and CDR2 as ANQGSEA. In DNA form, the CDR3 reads TGCAGCGTCCTGGGACAGGGTGCGCTGGAGTGGCAGTACTTC. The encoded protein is CSVLGQGALEWQYF.

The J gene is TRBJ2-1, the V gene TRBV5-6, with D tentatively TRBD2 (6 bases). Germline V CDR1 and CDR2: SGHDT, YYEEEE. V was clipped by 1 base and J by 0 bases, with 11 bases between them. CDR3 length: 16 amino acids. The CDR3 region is CASSLPTSYSYNEQFF. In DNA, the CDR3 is TGTGCCAGCAGCTTGCCAACTAGCTACTCCTACAATGAGCAGTTCTTC.

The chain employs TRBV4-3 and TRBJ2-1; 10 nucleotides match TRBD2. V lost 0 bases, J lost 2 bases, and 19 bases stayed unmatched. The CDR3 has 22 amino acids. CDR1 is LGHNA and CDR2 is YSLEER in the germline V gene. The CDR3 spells CASSQDLMASGSSPFPYNEQFF. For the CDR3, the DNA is TGCGCCAGCAGCCAAGATCTGATGGCTAGCGGGAGTAGTCCCTTTCCCTACAATGAGCAGTTCTTC.

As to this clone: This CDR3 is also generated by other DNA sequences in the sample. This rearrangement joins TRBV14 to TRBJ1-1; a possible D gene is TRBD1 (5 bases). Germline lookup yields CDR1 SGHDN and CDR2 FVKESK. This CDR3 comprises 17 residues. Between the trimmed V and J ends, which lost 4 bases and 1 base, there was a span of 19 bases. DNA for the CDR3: TGTGCCAGCAGCCCCCCCTCGGATGGGGGGGGGAACACTGAAGCTTTCTTT. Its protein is CASSPPSDGGGNTEAFF.

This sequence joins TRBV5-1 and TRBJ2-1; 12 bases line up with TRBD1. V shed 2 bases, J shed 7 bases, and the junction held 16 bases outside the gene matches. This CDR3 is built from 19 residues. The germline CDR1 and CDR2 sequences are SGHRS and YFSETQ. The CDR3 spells CASSFGDRGLSGRMNEQFF. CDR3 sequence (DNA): TGCGCCAGCAGCTTTGGGGACAGGGGGCTTAGCGGGAGGATGAATGAGCAGTTCTTC.

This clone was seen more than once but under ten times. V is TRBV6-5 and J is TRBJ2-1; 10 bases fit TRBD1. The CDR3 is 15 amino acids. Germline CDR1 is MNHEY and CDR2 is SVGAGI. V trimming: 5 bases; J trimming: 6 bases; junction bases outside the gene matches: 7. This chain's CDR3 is CASSRRQGAPNEQFF. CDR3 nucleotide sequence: TGTGCCAGCAGTAGGAGACAGGGGGCGCCCAATGAGCAGTTCTTC.

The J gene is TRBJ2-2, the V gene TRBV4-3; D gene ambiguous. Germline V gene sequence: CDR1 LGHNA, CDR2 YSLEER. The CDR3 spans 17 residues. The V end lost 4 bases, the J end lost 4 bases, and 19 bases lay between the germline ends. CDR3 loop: CASSPRVLTAFTGELFF. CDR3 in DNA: TGCGCCAGCAGCCCTCGGGTTCTAACCGCTTTCACCGGGGAGCTGTTTTTT.

The CDR3 coding sequence is TGTGCCAGCAGCCCGGGGCAGTTCTTC. This translates into CASSPGQFF. The chain uses TRBV11-2 and TRBJ2-1; no clear D. V was pared by 5 bases and J by 12 bases, with 5 bases between. CDR3 length: 9 amino acids. Germline V gene lookup returns CDR1 SGHAT and CDR2 FQNNGV.

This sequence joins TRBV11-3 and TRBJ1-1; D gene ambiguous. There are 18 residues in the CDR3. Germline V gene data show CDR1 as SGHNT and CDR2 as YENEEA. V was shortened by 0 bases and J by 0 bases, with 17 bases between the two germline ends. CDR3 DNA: TGTGCCAGCAGCTTAGATCAATCGTGGGCGGGCCTGAACACTGAAGCTTTCTTT. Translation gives CASSLDQSWAGLNTEAFF.

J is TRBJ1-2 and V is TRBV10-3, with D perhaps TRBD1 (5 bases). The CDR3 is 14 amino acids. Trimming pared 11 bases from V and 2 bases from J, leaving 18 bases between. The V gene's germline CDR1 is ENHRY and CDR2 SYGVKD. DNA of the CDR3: TGTGCCTCACAACGGGGGAGGGCCAACTATGGCTACACCTTC. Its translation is CASQRGRANYGYTF.

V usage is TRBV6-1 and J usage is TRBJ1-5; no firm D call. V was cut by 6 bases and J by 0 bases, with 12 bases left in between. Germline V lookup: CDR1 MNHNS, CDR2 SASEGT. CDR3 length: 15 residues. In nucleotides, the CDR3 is TGTGCCAGCAGCTCTCCGGAGTTTAGCAATCAGCCCCAGCATTTT. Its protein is CASSSPEFSNQPQHF.

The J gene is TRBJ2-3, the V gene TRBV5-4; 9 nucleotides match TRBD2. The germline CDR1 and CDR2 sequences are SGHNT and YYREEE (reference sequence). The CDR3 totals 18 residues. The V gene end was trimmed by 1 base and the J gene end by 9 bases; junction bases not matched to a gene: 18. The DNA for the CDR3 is TGTGCCAGCAGCTTGTTGTGGGGGCCCGCTAGCGGGAAAAGCACGCAGTATTTT. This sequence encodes CASSLLWGPASGKSTQYF.

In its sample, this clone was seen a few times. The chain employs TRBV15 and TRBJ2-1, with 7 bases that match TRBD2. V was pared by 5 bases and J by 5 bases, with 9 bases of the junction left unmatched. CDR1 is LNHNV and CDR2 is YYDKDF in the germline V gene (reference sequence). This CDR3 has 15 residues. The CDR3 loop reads CATSPKGLTHNEQFF. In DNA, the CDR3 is TGTGCCACCAGCCCTAAGGGACTAACTCACAATGAGCAGTTCTTC.

CDR3 bases: TGTGCCAGCAGTTTCACACCACACAGGATCAGGGGCAATCAGCCCCAGCATTTT. Amino acids: CASSFTPHRIRGNQPQHF. The V call is TRBV28, the J call TRBJ1-5, with a weak D call TRBD1 (5 bases). Per germline, CDR1 MDHEN and CDR2 SYDVKM. The CDR3 runs 18 residues. V was shortened by 3 bases and J by 2 bases, with 20 bases between the two germline ends.

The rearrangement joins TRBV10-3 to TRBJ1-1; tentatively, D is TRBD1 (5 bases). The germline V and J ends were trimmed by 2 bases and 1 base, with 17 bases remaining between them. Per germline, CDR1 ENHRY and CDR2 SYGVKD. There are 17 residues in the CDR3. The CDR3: CAISEGALGRRNTEAFF. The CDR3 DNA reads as TGTGCCATCAGTGAGGGGGCCCTCGGGCGGAGGAACACTGAAGCTTTCTTT.

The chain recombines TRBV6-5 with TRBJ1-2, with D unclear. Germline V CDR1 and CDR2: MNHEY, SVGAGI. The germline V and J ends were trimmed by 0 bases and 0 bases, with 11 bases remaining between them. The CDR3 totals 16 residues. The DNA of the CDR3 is TGTGCCAGCAGTTACTCGAGGCGGGATTCTAACTATGGCTACACCTTC. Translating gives CASSYSRRDSNYGYTF.